This T cell receptor (beta chain) came from a study of PD-L1 blockade in urothelial cancer. Time point here: peripheral blood 6 weeks after treatment start. Sequenced by immunoSEQ multiplex PCR; TCRdb stores in-frame clones only, minus some. The data hold about 48,000 clones, with about 82% observed a single time. Trimming shortened V by 7 bases and J by 6 bases, and 15 bases separated the two germline ends. CDR3 size: 13 residues. Germline lookup yields CDR1 LNHDA and CDR2 SQIVND (reference sequence). Sample: PBMCs, taken around atezolizumab (anti-PD-L1) treatment. This TCR was sampled from a man in his 70s with urothelial cancer. The chain employs TRBV19 and TRBJ1-2; no clear D. The CDR3 bases are TGTGCCAGTATGAGACGGGTTCGGGATGGCTACACCTTC. As protein: CASMRRVRDGYTF.